This TCR beta chain was recovered during a study of patients and donors after allogeneic stem cell transplantation. TCRdb re-analysed the RT-PCR reads in MiXCR, keeping a single row per CDR3 protein. The data show about 76,000 distinct CDR3 sequences, more than 20% seen once. V lost 3 bases, J lost 5 bases, and 7 bases stayed unmatched. The CDR3 contains 16 residues. Germline lookup yields CDR1 ENHRY and CDR2 SYGVKD. V usage is TRBV10-3 and J usage is TRBJ2-5, with 12 bases fitting TRBD2. This TCR was sampled from a human donor who was either an allogeneic HSCT recipient or a stem cell or donor lymphocyte infusion donor (not recorded which). It is not recorded whose cells these are; they may come from a transplant donor. Sequenced material: blood, either unsorted or a sorted T cell fraction (not recorded which). The CDR3 DNA sequence: TGTGCCATCAGTGATCAACTAGCGGGGGGACGGGAGACCCAGTACTTC. Its translation: CAISDQLAGGRETQYF.